This T cell receptor (beta chain) was observed in a study of cytomegalovirus exposure and HLA in healthy donors. Study-wide context: From donors who were HLA-typed, an early data release held 70 million to 90 million unique TCRs. Findings and limits, study-wide: One variant, a missense change in DCLRE1C, was linked in a later analysis to TCR beta V- and J-gene trimming.

About this clone: The antigen remains unidentified. The junction departs from germline at one end; a sequencing error may be responsible. Other DNA variants within this sample encode the same CDR3.

It was with 60 Vbeta and 13 Jbeta primers that the PCR ran. In the original workflow: Later analysis identified some 80 million unique TCR beta chains, roughly 11 million shared. Clones were read by immunoSEQ multiplex PCR, and TCRdb kept only the in-frame ones, dropping some. The V and J calls and clone size come from that table; D and trimming were worked out from the DNA. The table includes over 70,000 clones, approximately 68% detected once. Per the germline V gene, CDR1 is LNHDA and CDR2 is SQIVND (reference sequence). The CDR3 is made up of 15 amino acids. This clonotype originated in a woman between 45 and 60 years old in good health and CMV-seropositive. The sample comprised PBMCs. The V and J genes are TRBV19 and TRBJ1-1; 8 nucleotides align to TRBD1. Here the CDR3 reads CASSITGQGNTEAFF. The CDR3 coding sequence is TGTGCCAGTAGTATAACTGGACAGGGAAACACTGAGGCTTTCTTT.